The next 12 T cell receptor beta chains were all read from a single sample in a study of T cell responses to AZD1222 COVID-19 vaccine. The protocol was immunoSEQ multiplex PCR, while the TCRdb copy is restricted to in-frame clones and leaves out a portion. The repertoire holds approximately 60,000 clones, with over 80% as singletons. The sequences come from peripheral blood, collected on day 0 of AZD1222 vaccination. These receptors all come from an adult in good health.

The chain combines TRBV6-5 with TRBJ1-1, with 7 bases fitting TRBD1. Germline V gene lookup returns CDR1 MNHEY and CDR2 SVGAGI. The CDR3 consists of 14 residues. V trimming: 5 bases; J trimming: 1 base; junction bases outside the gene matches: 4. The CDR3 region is CASSTGTANTEAFF. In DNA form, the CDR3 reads TGTGCCAGCAGTACCGGGACAGCGAACACTGAAGCTTTCTTT.

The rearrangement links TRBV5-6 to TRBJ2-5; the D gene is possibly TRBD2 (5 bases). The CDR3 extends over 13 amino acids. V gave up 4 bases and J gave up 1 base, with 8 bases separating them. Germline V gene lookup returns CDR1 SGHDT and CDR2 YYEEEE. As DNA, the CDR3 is TGTGCCAGCAGCCCGGACTTCCAAGAGACCCAGTACTTC. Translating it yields CASSPDFQETQYF.

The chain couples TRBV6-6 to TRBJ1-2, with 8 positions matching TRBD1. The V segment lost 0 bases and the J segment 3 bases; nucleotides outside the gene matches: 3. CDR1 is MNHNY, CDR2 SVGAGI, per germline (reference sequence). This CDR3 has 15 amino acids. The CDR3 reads CASSYSGQADYGYTF. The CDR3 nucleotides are TGTGCCAGCAGTTACTCGGGACAGGCAGACTATGGCTACACCTTC.

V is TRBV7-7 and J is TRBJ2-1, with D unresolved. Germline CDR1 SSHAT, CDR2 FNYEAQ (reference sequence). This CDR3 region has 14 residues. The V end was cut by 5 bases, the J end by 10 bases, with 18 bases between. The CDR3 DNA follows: TGTGCCAGCAGCATTTCGGAGCCGATGGGAGAGCAGTTCTTC. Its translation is CASSISEPMGEQFF.

The CDR3 nucleotides are TGTGCCAGCAACAGGGGGCATGATGGCTACACCTTC. Amino acids: CASNRGHDGYTF. The rearrangement joins TRBV2 to TRBJ1-2; 9 nucleotides match TRBD1. CDR3 length equals 12 residues. Germline V gene data show CDR1 as SNHLY and CDR2 as FYNNEI. The junction had 3 bases not matched to a gene; V was cut back by 7 bases and J by 6 bases.

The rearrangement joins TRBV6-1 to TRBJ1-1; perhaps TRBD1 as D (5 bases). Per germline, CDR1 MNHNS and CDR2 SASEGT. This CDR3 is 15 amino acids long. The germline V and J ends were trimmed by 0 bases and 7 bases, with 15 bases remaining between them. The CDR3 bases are TGTGCCAGCAGTGAAGCAGAGGGGATTCCTGTTGAAGCTTTCTTT. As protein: CASSEAEGIPVEAFF.

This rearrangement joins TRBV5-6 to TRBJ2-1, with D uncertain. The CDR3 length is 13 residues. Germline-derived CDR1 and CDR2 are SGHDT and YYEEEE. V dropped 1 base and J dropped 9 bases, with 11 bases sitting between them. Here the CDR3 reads CASSLIRLAEQFF. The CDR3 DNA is TGTGCCAGCAGCTTGATCAGATTGGCTGAGCAGTTCTTC.

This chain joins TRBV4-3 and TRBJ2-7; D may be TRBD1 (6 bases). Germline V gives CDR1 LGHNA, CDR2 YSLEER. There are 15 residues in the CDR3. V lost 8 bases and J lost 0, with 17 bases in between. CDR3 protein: CASSNHRDGSYEQYF. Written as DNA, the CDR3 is TGCGCCAGCTCAAATCACAGGGATGGCTCCTACGAGCAGTACTTC.

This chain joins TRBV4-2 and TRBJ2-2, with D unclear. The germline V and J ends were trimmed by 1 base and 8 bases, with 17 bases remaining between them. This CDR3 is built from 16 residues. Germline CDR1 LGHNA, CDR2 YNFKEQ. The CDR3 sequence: CASSQVRTARRGELFF. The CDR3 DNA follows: TGTGCCAGCAGCCAAGTGAGGACCGCACGCAGGGGGGAGCTGTTTTTT.

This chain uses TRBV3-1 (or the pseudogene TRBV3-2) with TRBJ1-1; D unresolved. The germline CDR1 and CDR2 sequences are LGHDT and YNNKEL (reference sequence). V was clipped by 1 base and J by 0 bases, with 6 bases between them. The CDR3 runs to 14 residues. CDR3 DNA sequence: TGTGCCAGCAGCCAAGGCAGAATGAACACTGAAGCTTTCTTT. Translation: CASSQGRMNTEAFF.

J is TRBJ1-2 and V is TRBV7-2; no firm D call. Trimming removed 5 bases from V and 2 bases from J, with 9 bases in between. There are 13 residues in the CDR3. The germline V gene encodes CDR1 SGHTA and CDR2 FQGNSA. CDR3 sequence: CASSVGANYGYTF. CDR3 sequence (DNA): TGTGCCAGCAGCGTCGGAGCGAACTATGGCTACACCTTC.

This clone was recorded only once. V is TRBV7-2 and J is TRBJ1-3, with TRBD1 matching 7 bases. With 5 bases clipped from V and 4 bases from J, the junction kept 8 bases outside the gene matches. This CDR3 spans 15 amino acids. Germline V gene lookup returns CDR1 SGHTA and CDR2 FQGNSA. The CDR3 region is CASSRRQGSGNTIYF. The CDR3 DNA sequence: TGTGCCAGCAGCCGCCGACAGGGTTCAGGAAACACCATATATTTT.